This TCR beta chain was identified in a study of CD8 T cells in Susac syndrome. RNA amounts of roughly 0.5 to 1 ug underwent reverse transcription with random hexamers. The amplification used immunoSEQ multiplex PCR on TCR beta CDR3; it spanned 54 Vbeta and 13 Jbeta. Using its own MiXCR run on the immunoSEQ multiplex PCR reads, TCRdb lists one record per CDR3 protein. This sample has 330,000 or so distinct CDR3 sequences, with about 82% found just once. Sequencing targeted TCR beta in blood CD8+ and CD4+ T cells. Negative isolation yielded CD8+ and CD4+ T cells; FACS enriched TEMRA cells. This CDR3 has 15 residues. V lost 3 bases to trimming and J lost 3 bases; unmatched junction nucleotides: 1. The germline CDR1 and CDR2 sequences are SGHRS and YFSETQ.

The rearrangement uses TRBV5-1 and TRBJ2-1; 12 nucleotides match TRBD2. Material: CD8+ T cells from PBMCs. This sequence was found in a human donor with multiple sclerosis. In DNA, the CDR3 is TGCGCCAGCAGCTGGACTAGCGGGATCTACAATGAGCAGTTCTTC. Protein sequence: CASSWTSGIYNEQFF. Complete variable domain (other parts from reference TRBV5-1 and TRBJ2-1): KAGVTQTPRYLIKTRGQQVTLSCSPISGHRSVSWYQQTPGQGLQFLFEYFSETQRNKGNFPGRFSGRQFSNSRSEMNVSTLELGDSALYLCASSWTSGIYNEQFFGPGTRLTVL.